This T cell receptor beta chain was obtained from a study of CXCR3-negative and CXCR3-positive naive CD8 T cells. Study-level findings and limits: CXCR3-expressing naive cells carried TRB CDR3s more hydrophobic than those of CXCR3-negative naive cells. Researchers reported similar TRBV-TRBJ usage in naive CXCR3-negative and CXCR3-positive cells, though memory differed.

The CDR3 loop spans 15 amino acids. The germline gives CDR1 SQVTM, CDR2 ANQGSEA. The study made its TRB cDNA libraries by 5' RACE, adding UMI labels. No DNA is given; TCRdb re-called the 5' RACE reads and lists each CDR3 protein once. The sample table sets out some 64,000 distinct CDR3 sequences. Details on this clonotype: What it binds is not known.

The sequence came from a human donor in good health. Some clones in this sample may be carry-over from other donors' samples. The chain is built from TRBV29-1 and TRBJ2-5; without DNA, the TCRdb call of TRBD2 cannot be checked. The source material was naive CXCR3+ CD8+ T cells from blood. The subset: CD45RO-CCR7+CD27+CD95- naive CD8+ T cells expressing CXCR3 (TNR3+). CDR3 residues: CSVEGLAVTQETQYF.